This passage covers 13 T cell receptor beta chains from one sample sequenced in a study of long-term antiretroviral therapy in people with HIV. Survey-level immunoSEQ v3.0 assays were run. The method was immunoSEQ multiplex PCR; TCRdb's version includes in-frame clones alone and lacks a portion of them. The table includes about 17,000 clones, 80% to 90% detected once. The sequenced sample was unsorted PBMCs, obtained 0.3 years after starting antiretroviral therapy. The receptor source for this set is a young man with HIV.

The rearrangement links TRBV10-3 to TRBJ2-7; 9 nucleotides match TRBD1. The CDR3 sequence is 12 residues long. The V gene end was trimmed by 4 bases and the J gene end by 6 bases; junction bases not matched to a gene: 1. The germline V gene has CDR1 ENHRY and CDR2 SYGVKD. CDR3 sequence: CAISGTGVEQYF. CDR3 coding DNA: TGTGCCATCAGTGGGACAGGGGTCGAGCAGTACTTC.

The chain joins TRBV7-8 to TRBJ2-3; D gene uncertain. This CDR3 contains 12 residues. Germline V gene lookup returns CDR1 SGHVS and CDR2 FQNEAQ. Trimming stripped 7 bases from V and 4 bases from J, with 9 bases between. This CDR3 is CASNLGPDTQYF. Here the CDR3 DNA reads TGTGCCAGCAACTTGGGCCCAGATACGCAGTATTTT.

This rearrangement joins TRBV5-6 to TRBJ2-2; the D gene is possibly TRBD2 (7 bases). V was pared by 1 base and J by 6 bases, with 16 bases between. In germline, CDR1 is SGHDT, CDR2 YYEEEE. CDR3 length: 16 amino acids. In nucleotides, the CDR3 is TGTGCCAGCAGCTTGACAGGGAGGGGAGACGCCGGGGAGCTGTTTTTT. Its protein product is CASSLTGRGDAGELFF.

The V call is TRBV10-3, the J call TRBJ2-1; tentatively, D is TRBD2 (5 bases). In germline, CDR1 is ENHRY, CDR2 SYGVKD. Deletions cut 4 bases from V and 8 bases from J, with 18 bases between. The CDR3 is made up of 15 amino acids. The CDR3: CAISVDNSKDYEQFF. In DNA, the CDR3 is TGTGCCATCAGTGTCGACAATTCTAAGGACTATGAGCAGTTCTTC.

This chain connects TRBV7-9 to TRBJ1-1; D is unresolved. The CDR3 runs 14 residues. CDR1 and CDR2 (germline): SEHNR, FQNEAQ (reference sequence). Trimming removed 2 bases at V and 4 bases at J, with 11 bases between. In DNA, the CDR3 is TGTGCCAGCAGCTTAAGGGTAGCGAGCACTGAAGCTTTCTTT. Its translation: CASSLRVASTEAFF.

The V call is TRBV6-5, the J call TRBJ1-6; the D is unclear. The CDR3 runs to 14 residues. Germline loops: CDR1 MNHEY, CDR2 SVGAGI. V was trimmed by 6 bases and J by 6 bases, leaving 12 bases between them. CDR3 in DNA: TGTGCCAGCAGGCCCGACGGAAGTAATTCACCCCTCCACTTT. This encodes CASRPDGSNSPLHF.

J is TRBJ1-6 and V is TRBV9, with 9 bases fitting TRBD1. This CDR3 has 16 amino acids. Looked up from germline, CDR1 is SGDLS and CDR2 is YYNGEE. J was trimmed by 9 bases and V by 4 bases; bases with no gene match: 11. The CDR3 is CASSSLSGTGTSPLHF. In DNA, the CDR3 is TGTGCCAGCAGCTCCCTATCCGGGACAGGGACTTCACCCCTCCACTTT.

This clone was detected once. This chain's CDR3 is CASSLAQKNIQYF. The CDR3 DNA reads as TGTGCCAGCAGCTTGGCGCAGAAAAACATTCAGTACTTC. The chain carries TRBV5-4 and TRBJ2-4; D call uncertain. V was trimmed by 0 bases and J by 4 bases, leaving 5 bases between them. From germline, CDR1 is SGHNT and CDR2 YYREEE (reference sequence). The CDR3 loop spans 13 amino acids.

The chain links TRBV28 to TRBJ1-2; 7 bases are a match to TRBD1. The CDR3 length is 13 residues. Germline-derived CDR1 and CDR2 are MDHEN and SYDVKM. V shed 9 bases and J 1 base; nucleotides not matched to a gene: 5. CDR3 sequence: CASYRGFNYGYTF. CDR3 DNA sequence: TGTGCCAGTTACAGGGGATTTAACTATGGCTACACCTTC.

The chain uses TRBV15 and TRBJ2-5; 11 bases align to TRBD2. V shed 0 bases and J 7 bases; nucleotides not matched to a gene: 10. The CDR3 extends over 17 amino acids. The germline gives CDR1 LNHNV, CDR2 YYDKDF (reference sequence). CDR3 sequence reads: CATSRDKGLADSGTQYF. The CDR3 DNA reads as TGTGCCACCAGCAGAGATAAGGGACTAGCGGACTCTGGGACCCAGTACTTC.

This chain uses TRBV9 with TRBJ2-5, with D possibly matching TRBD1 (6 bases). This CDR3 contains 15 residues. The germline V gene encodes CDR1 SGDLS and CDR2 YYNGEE. V was cut by 2 bases and J by 1 base, with 12 bases left in between. CDR3 amino acids: CASSVQDRPQETQYF. Written as DNA, the CDR3 is TGTGCCAGCAGCGTGCAAGACAGGCCCCAAGAGACCCAGTACTTC.

The rearrangement joins TRBV28 to TRBJ2-1; 11 bases line up with TRBD2. CDR1 and CDR2 (germline): MDHEN, SYDVKM. The junction had 3 bases not matched to a gene; V was cut back by 1 base and J by 7 bases. The CDR3 contains 15 residues. The CDR3 region has the DNA TGTGCCAGCAGTTTATATGTAGCGGGGGGGAATGAGCAGTTCTTC. Its protein is CASSLYVAGGNEQFF. Using reference TRBV28 and TRBJ2-1 for the parts outside the CDR3, the full variable domain is DVKVTQSSRYLVKRTGEKVFLECVQDMDHENMFWYRQDPGLGLRLIYFSYDVKMKEKGDIPEGYSVSREKKERFSLILESASTNQTSMYLCASSLYVAGGNEQFFGPGTRLTVL.

This chain uses TRBV28 with TRBJ2-7; 7 positions match TRBD2. Germline lookup yields CDR1 MDHEN and CDR2 SYDVKM. The trim removed 7 bases at V and 2 bases at J, leaving 8 bases unmatched. The CDR3 extends over 14 amino acids. The CDR3 spells CASTEAGDAYEQYF. DNA of the CDR3: TGTGCCAGCACCGAGGCGGGGGACGCCTACGAGCAGTACTTC.